The TCR beta chain described here comes from a study of CD8 T cells in ankylosing spondylitis. Of note for this clonotype: At one of its ends the junction is not consistent with the germline gene, which may arise from a read error.

Each CDR3 protein gets one entry after TCRdb re-called the 5' RACE reads with MiXCR. The repertoire holds over 130,000 distinct CDR3 sequences, with 40% to 50% as singletons. CDR1 SEHNR and CDR2 FQNEAQ come from the germline V gene (reference sequence). This CDR3 is 13 amino acids long. This sequence originates from a male donor with ankylosing spondylitis. The gene calls are TRBV7-9 and TRBJ1-1; D is unresolved. Input material: synovial fluid, either unsorted or a sorted T cell fraction (not recorded which). The CDR3: CASSLGVGRDFVF. The CDR3 DNA reads TGTGCCAGCAGCTTAGGGGTAGGCAGAGATTTCGTCTTT.